A single sample is the source of the 28 T cell receptor beta chains below, sequenced in a study of shared clonotypes between healthy human individuals. The assay was immunoSEQ multiplex PCR, and TCRdb's table has in-frame clones only and misses some. Of some 2,000,000 clones detected, 85% to 95% appear once; the ten largest clones hold more than 0.1%. What was sequenced was naive CD4+ T cells sorted from blood. Described subset: CD45RA+ positively selected. These receptor sequences come from a man younger than 35 in good health.

Notes on this clone: The sample carries other DNA sequences with the same CDR3. This chain connects TRBV27 to TRBJ1-6, with D maybe TRBD1 (5 bases). Trimming removed 3 bases at V and 7 bases at J, with 13 bases between. The CDR3 runs 15 residues. Looked up from germline, CDR1 is MNHEY and CDR2 is SMNVEV (reference sequence). The chain's CDR3 is CASSLGGVVNSPLHF. The DNA of the CDR3 is TGTGCCAGCAGTTTGGGAGGGGTAGTAAATTCACCCCTCCACTTT.

The CDR3 DNA reads as TGTGCCAGCAGCTTGGCCCTAGAGGGACTAGCTGGCACAGATACGCAGTATTTT. Amino acid sequence: CASSLALEGLAGTDTQYF. V usage is TRBV5-7 and J usage is TRBJ2-3; 9 positions agree with TRBD2. TRBV5-7 is sorted into the ORF group, with uncertain function. The CDR3 is made up of 18 amino acids. The junction had 9 bases not matched to a gene; V was cut back by 0 bases and J by 1 base.

This clone appeared once. The chain employs TRBV4-3 and TRBJ2-5, with D possibly being TRBD2 (5 bases). Germline V lookup: CDR1 LGHNA, CDR2 YSLEER. This CDR3 contains 13 residues. Trimming shortened V by 4 bases and J by 2 bases, and 8 bases separated the two germline ends. The chain's CDR3 is CASSLGVQETQYF. CDR3 DNA sequence: TGCGCCAGCAGCCTCGGGGTTCAAGAGACCCAGTACTTC.

The V call is TRBV5-4, the J call TRBJ2-3; TRBD1 might be the D (5 bases). V was cut by 0 bases and J by 3 bases, with 11 bases left in between. Germline loops: CDR1 SGHNT, CDR2 YYREEE (reference sequence). The CDR3 is made up of 15 amino acids. This CDR3 reads CASSLDQTGTDTQYF. The CDR3 DNA sequence: TGTGCCAGCAGCTTGGACCAAACAGGAACAGATACGCAGTATTTT.

This rearrangement joins TRBV2 to TRBJ1-5; tentative D call: TRBD1 (5 bases). The CDR3 consists of 14 residues. Trimming cost V 0 bases and J 4 bases, with 7 bases left between them. Germline CDR1 is SNHLY and CDR2 is FYNNEI. CDR3 sequence reads: CASSEAWTNQPQHF. CDR3 in DNA: TGTGCCAGCAGTGAAGCGTGGACAAATCAGCCCCAGCATTTT.

The chain combines TRBV5-1 with TRBJ2-7; D gene uncertain. Trimming removed 7 bases from V and 0 bases from J, with 8 bases in between. The CDR3 runs to 12 residues. CDR1 is SGHRS and CDR2 is YFSETQ in the germline V gene. The CDR3 is CASYDNSYEQYF. The CDR3 DNA reads as TGCGCCAGCTATGACAACTCCTACGAGCAGTACTTC.

The V and J genes are TRBV5-1 and TRBJ2-3, with D perhaps matching TRBD1 or TRBD2 (6 bases each). CDR1 and CDR2 from the germline V gene are SGHRS and YFSETQ. Trimming left V 5 bases short and J 3 bases short, with 16 bases between. The CDR3 runs 15 residues. The CDR3 coding sequence is TGCGCCAGCAGACAGGGACTCCCGGGGACAGATACGCAGTATTTT. This sequence encodes CASRQGLPGTDTQYF.

The CDR3 DNA follows: TGTGCCAGCGGCCGGCTAATCGGAAACACCATATATTTT. It is translated as CASGRLIGNTIYF. V is TRBV27 and J is TRBJ1-3; D is unresolved. Deletions cut 8 bases from V and 4 bases from J, with 12 bases between. Per the germline V gene, CDR1 is MNHEY and CDR2 is SMNVEV (reference sequence). The CDR3 spans 13 residues.

The chain combines TRBV7-9 with TRBJ2-5, with D tentatively TRBD2 (6 bases). The germline V and J ends were trimmed by 0 bases and 7 bases, with 6 bases remaining between them. The germline V gene encodes CDR1 SEHNR and CDR2 FQNEAQ (reference sequence). The CDR3 is made up of 12 amino acids. CDR3 sequence reads: CASSLAGGTQYF. DNA for the CDR3: TGTGCCAGCAGCTTAGCGGGAGGGACCCAGTACTTC.

The chain recombines TRBV19 with TRBJ2-7, with a tentative D call TRBD2 (6 bases). The V end lost 1 base, the J end lost 4 bases, and 11 bases lay between the germline ends. This CDR3 is 14 amino acids long. CDR1 is LNHDA, CDR2 SQIVND, per germline (reference sequence). The CDR3 region has the DNA TGTGCCAGTAGTATAGCCCTGACTAGGTACGAGCAGTACTTC. Residues: CASSIALTRYEQYF.

This sequence joins TRBV10-3 and TRBJ2-7; the D gene is possibly TRBD2 (5 bases). Trimming cost V 6 bases and J 2 bases, with 11 bases left between them. This CDR3 contains 13 residues. Germline V gene sequence: CDR1 ENHRY, CDR2 SYGVKD. In nucleotides, the CDR3 is TGTGCCATCAGGGGAGAACGAGCCTACGAGCAGTACTTC. Translation: CAIRGERAYEQYF.

V usage is TRBV5-6 and J usage is TRBJ2-5; D gene uncertain. The CDR3 is made up of 15 amino acids. V was pared by 4 bases and J by 2 bases, with 15 bases between. Germline V gene sequence: CDR1 SGHDT, CDR2 YYEEEE. CDR3 in DNA: TGTGCCAGCAGCCCCCGTCGGGCAGGTCAAGAGACCCAGTACTTC. Protein sequence: CASSPRRAGQETQYF.

Concerning this clone: The sample has other DNA sequences that encode this CDR3 too. This sequence joins TRBV7-3 and TRBJ1-1; tentatively, D is TRBD1 (6 bases). V was shortened by 1 base and J by 5 bases, with 8 bases between the two germline ends. CDR1 SGHTA and CDR2 FQGTGA come from the germline V gene. This CDR3 has 13 amino acids. The CDR3 region is CASSLRGGTEAFF. CDR3 DNA sequence: TGTGCCAGCAGCTTAAGAGGGGGAACTGAAGCTTTCTTT.

The chain links TRBV5-1 to TRBJ2-7; the match to TRBD1 covers 7 bases. V was pared by 0 bases and J by 7 bases, with 16 bases of the junction left unmatched. The CDR3 is made up of 17 amino acids. CDR1 and CDR2 from the germline V gene are SGHRS and YFSETQ. This CDR3 reads CASSLAMFADPQGEQYF. The CDR3 DNA reads TGCGCCAGCAGCTTGGCTATGTTTGCCGATCCACAGGGGGAGCAGTACTTC.

The genes are TRBV10-1 and TRBJ2-3; D unclear. V lost 4 bases, J lost 2 bases, and 7 bases lay in between. Germline V lookup: CDR1 WNHNN, CDR2 SYGVQD (reference sequence). There are 13 residues in the CDR3. For the CDR3, the DNA is TGCGCCAGCAGTGGATACCTCACAGATACGCAGTATTTT. It encodes CASSGYLTDTQYF.

V gene TRBV10-1 combines with J gene TRBJ2-1; D is possibly TRBD2 (6 bases). The germline V and J ends were trimmed by 7 bases and 4 bases, with 23 bases remaining between them. CDR3 length: 17 residues. Germline assignment: CDR1 WNHNN and CDR2 SYGVQD (reference sequence). The CDR3 protein is CASTPPARDSGYNEQFF. In DNA, the CDR3 is TGCGCCAGCACCCCCCCCGCCCGGGACTCCGGATACAATGAGCAGTTCTTC.

The genes are TRBV11-2 and TRBJ2-3; D is perhaps TRBD1 (5 bases). The germline V and J ends were trimmed by 7 bases and 12 bases, with 17 bases remaining between them. CDR1 is SGHAT and CDR2 is FQNNGV in the germline V gene. CDR3 length: 12 residues. This CDR3 reads CASTLRGSLQYF. CDR3 nucleotides: TGTGCCAGCACCCTAAGGGGAAGCCTCCAGTATTTT.

V usage is TRBV7-2 and J usage is TRBJ1-1, with 7 bases that match TRBD1. CDR3 size: 15 residues. Germline assignment: CDR1 SGHTA and CDR2 FQGNSA. The V and J ends lost 0 bases and 1 base, in that order; junction bases with no gene match: 2. The CDR3 nucleotides are TGTGCCAGCAGCTTAGCGTGGACAGGGAACACTGAAGCTTTCTTT. Amino acid sequence: CASSLAWTGNTEAFF.

The chain employs TRBV5-1 and TRBJ2-1, with 13 bases matching TRBD2. The CDR3 spans 14 residues. With 6 bases clipped from V and 9 bases from J, the junction kept 6 bases outside the gene matches. Germline assignment: CDR1 SGHRS and CDR2 YFSETQ. The CDR3, as DNA: TGCGCCAGCACTCGGACTAGCGGGAGCATTGAGCAGTTCTTC. This gives the protein CASTRTSGSIEQFF.

Comments on this clone: One end of the junction varies from germline; a read error may be responsible. The CDR3 bases are TGTGCCAGCAGCGAAGCGACAGTAACCTACTACGAGCAGTACTTC. Protein: CASSEATVTYYEQYF. The chain has TRBV2 and TRBJ2-7; tentative D call: TRBD1 (5 bases). The CDR3 runs 15 residues. Germline CDR1 and CDR2: SNHLY and FYNNEI.

The CDR3 loop is CASTVGTGVGYTF. For the CDR3, the DNA is TGTGCCAGTACGGTTGGAACAGGGGTTGGCTACACCTTC. This sequence joins TRBV19 and TRBJ1-2; TRBD1 matches at 7 bases. V trimming: 7 bases; J trimming: 7 bases; junction bases outside the gene matches: 9. The CDR3 runs 13 residues. Germline V gives CDR1 LNHDA, CDR2 SQIVND (reference sequence).

The V gene is TRBV10-3, the J gene TRBJ2-3; TRBD1 or TRBD2 may be the D gene (5 bases each). Per the germline V gene, CDR1 is ENHRY and CDR2 is SYGVKD. The CDR3 consists of 14 residues. Trimming removed 3 bases from V and 3 bases from J, with 10 bases in between. The CDR3 DNA sequence: TGTGCCATCAGTGAAGGGGACCAGACAGATACGCAGTATTTT. Amino acid sequence: CAISEGDQTDTQYF.

The chain employs TRBV6-5 and TRBJ1-4; D might be TRBD1 (5 bases). This CDR3 comprises 15 residues. The V gene lost 2 bases and the J gene lost 3 bases, with 10 bases spanning the gap. CDR1 is MNHEY and CDR2 is SVGAGI in the germline V gene. The CDR3 DNA is TGTGCCAGCAGTTACGCGGGACGGCCTAATGAAAAACTGTTTTTT. Its translation is CASSYAGRPNEKLFF.

CDR3 coding DNA: TGTGCCAGCAGCTTATCCCGGGTCTGGGAGACCCAGTACTTC. Translation gives CASSLSRVWETQYF. V usage is TRBV11-2 and J usage is TRBJ2-5; no reliable D call. V was cut by 2 bases and J by 5 bases, with 12 bases left in between. Germline lookup yields CDR1 SGHAT and CDR2 FQNNGV. The length of the CDR3 is 14 residues. Full variable domain (remainder filled in from reference TRBV11-2 and TRBJ2-5): EAGVAQSPRYKIIEKRQSVAFWCNPISGHATLYWYQQILGQGPKLLIQFQNNGVVDDSQLPKDRFSAERLKGVDSTLKIQPAKLEDSAVYLCASSLSRVWETQYFGPGTRLLVL.

The rearrangement links TRBV2 to TRBJ1-3; a possible D gene is TRBD1 (5 bases). The ends were cut back, 4 bases at V and 0 bases at J, with 16 bases in the middle. Germline assignment: CDR1 SNHLY and CDR2 FYNNEI. The CDR3 covers 17 residues. CDR3 protein: CASSAMSQGHSGNTIYF. The DNA of the CDR3 is TGTGCCAGCAGTGCCATGAGCCAGGGTCACTCTGGAAACACCATATATTTT.

The chain joins TRBV28 to TRBJ2-5, with D maybe TRBD1 (6 bases). Germline V gene lookup returns CDR1 MDHEN and CDR2 SYDVKM. The CDR3 contains 18 residues. V shed 5 bases and J shed 1 base, with 23 bases lying between them. CDR3 amino acids: CASSTPGSTGHPQETQYF. DNA of the CDR3: TGTGCCAGCAGTACCCCCGGGTCGACAGGCCACCCCCAAGAGACCCAGTACTTC.

J is TRBJ2-7 and V is TRBV19; no clear D. CDR3 length equals 13 residues. Germline V lookup: CDR1 LNHDA, CDR2 SQIVND (reference sequence). Trimming stripped 6 bases from V and 0 bases from J, with 9 bases between. The CDR3 DNA reads as TGTGCCAGTAGGGGCCTTAGCTCCTACGAGCAGTACTTC. Residues: CASRGLSSYEQYF.

J is TRBJ2-4 and V is TRBV28; D is unresolved. Trimming cost V 1 base and J 7 bases, with 11 bases left between them. The CDR3 runs 14 residues. Germline V gives CDR1 MDHEN, CDR2 SYDVKM. The CDR3, as DNA: TGTGCCAGCAGTTTATCTGGGGAATGGAACATTCAGTACTTC. Translating gives CASSLSGEWNIQYF.